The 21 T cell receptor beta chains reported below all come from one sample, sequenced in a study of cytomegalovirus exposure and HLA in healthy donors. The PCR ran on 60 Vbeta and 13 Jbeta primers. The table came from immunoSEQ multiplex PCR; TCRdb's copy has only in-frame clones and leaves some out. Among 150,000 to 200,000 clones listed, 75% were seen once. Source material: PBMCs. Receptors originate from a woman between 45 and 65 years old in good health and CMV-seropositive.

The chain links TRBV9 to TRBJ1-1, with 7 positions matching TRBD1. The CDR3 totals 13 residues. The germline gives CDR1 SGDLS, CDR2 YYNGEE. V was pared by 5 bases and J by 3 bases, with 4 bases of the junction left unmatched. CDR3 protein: CASSKGQYTEAFF. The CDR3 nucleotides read TGTGCCAGCAGTAAGGGACAGTACACTGAAGCTTTCTTT.

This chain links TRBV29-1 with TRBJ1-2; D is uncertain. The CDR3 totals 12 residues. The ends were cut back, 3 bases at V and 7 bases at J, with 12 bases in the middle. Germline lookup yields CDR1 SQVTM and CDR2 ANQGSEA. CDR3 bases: TGCAGCGTTGATTCGGGGTTTTCTGGCTACACCTTC. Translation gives CSVDSGFSGYTF.

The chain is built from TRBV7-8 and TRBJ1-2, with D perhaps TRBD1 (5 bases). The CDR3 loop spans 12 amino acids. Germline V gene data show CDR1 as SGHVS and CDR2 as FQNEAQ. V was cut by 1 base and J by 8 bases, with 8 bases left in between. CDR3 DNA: TGTGCCAGCAGCTTAGACAGGAGAGGCTACACCTTC. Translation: CASSLDRRGYTF.

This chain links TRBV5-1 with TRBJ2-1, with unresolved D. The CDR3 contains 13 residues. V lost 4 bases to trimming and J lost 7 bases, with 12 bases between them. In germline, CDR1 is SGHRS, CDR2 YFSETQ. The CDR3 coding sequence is TGCGCCAGCAGCCGTTCACCCGGGAATGAGCAGTTCTTC. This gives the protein CASSRSPGNEQFF.

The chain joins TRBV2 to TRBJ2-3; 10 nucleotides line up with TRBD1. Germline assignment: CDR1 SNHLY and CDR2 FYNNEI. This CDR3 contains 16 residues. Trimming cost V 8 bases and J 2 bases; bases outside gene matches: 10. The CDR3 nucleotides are TGTGCCAGCTCTCGTTACGGGACAGGGGACACAGATACGCAGTATTTT. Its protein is CASSRYGTGDTDTQYF.

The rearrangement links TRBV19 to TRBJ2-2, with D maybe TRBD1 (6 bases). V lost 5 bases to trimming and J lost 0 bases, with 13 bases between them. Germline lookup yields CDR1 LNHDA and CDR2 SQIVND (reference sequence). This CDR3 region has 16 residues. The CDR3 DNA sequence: TGTGCCAGTAGTCCCGGACAGAACGCGAACACCGGGGAGCTGTTTTTT. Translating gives CASSPGQNANTGELFF.

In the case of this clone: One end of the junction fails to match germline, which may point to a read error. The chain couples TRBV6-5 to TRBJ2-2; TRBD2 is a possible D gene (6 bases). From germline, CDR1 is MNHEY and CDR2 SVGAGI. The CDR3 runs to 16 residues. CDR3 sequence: CAGSYSEGGNTGELFF. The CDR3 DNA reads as TGTGCCGGCAGTTACTCGGAGGGTGGAAACACCGGGGAGCTGTTTTTT.

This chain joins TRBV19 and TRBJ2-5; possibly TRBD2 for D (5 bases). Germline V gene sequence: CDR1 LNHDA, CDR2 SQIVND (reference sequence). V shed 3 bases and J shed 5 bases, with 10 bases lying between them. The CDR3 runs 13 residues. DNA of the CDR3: TGTGCCAGTAGTATGCCACCGGGGGAGACCCAGTACTTC. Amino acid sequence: CASSMPPGETQYF.

The CDR3 is CASSYSNGIRGYTF. The CDR3 nucleotides are TGTGCCAGCAGTTACTCGAACGGGATAAGGGGCTACACCTTC. V and J are TRBV6-6 and TRBJ1-2; D is unresolved. The germline V and J ends were trimmed by 0 bases and 8 bases, with 13 bases remaining between them. This CDR3 is 14 amino acids long. Germline CDR1 and CDR2: MNHNY and SVGAGI (reference sequence).

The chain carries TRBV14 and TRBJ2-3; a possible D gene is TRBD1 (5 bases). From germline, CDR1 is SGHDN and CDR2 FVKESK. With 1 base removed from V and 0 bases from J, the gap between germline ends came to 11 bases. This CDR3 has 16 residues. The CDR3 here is CASSQVAGASTDTQYF. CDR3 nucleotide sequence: TGTGCCAGCAGCCAAGTGGCTGGGGCTAGCACAGATACGCAGTATTTT.

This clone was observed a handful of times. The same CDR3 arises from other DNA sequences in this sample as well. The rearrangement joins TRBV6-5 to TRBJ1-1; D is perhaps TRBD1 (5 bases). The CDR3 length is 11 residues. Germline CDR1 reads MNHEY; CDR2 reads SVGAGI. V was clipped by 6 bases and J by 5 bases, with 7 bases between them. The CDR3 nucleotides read TGTGCCAGCAGCAGGGATACTGAAGCTTTCTTT. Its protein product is CASSRDTEAFF.

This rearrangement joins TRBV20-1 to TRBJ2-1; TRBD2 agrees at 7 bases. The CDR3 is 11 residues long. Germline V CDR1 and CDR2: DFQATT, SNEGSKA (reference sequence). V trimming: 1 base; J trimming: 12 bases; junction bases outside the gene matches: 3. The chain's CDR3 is CSARGLAGQFF. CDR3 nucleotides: TGCAGTGCTAGAGGACTAGCTGGGCAGTTCTTC.

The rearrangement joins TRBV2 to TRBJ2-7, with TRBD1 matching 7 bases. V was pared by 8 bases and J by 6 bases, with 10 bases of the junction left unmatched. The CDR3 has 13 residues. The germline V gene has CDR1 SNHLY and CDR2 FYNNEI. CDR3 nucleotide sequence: TGTGCCAGCGGAGGACAGGCCCTAAGCGAGCAGTACTTC. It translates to CASGGQALSEQYF.

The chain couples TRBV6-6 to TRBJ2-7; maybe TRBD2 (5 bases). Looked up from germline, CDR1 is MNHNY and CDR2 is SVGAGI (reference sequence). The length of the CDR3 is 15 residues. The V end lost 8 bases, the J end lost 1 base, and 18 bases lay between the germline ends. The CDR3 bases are TGTGCCAGCGGCTTACGGACGGGGAGTTCCTACGAGCAGTACTTC. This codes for CASGLRTGSSYEQYF.

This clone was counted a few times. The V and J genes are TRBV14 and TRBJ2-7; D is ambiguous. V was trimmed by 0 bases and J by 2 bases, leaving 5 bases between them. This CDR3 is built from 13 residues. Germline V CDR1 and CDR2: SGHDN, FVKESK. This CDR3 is CASSQEATYEQYF. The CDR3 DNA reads TGTGCCAGCAGCCAAGAAGCCACCTACGAGCAGTACTTC. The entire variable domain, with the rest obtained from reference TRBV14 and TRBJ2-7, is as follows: EAGVTQFPSHSVIEKGQTVTLRCDPISGHDNLYWYRRVMGKEIKFLLHFVKESKQDESGMPNNRFLAERTGGTYSTLKVQPAELEDSGVYFCASSQEATYEQYFGPGTRLTVT.

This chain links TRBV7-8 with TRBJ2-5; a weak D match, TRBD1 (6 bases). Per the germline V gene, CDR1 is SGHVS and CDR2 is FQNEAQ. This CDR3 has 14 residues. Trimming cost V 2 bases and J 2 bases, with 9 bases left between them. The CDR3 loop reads CASSLKGGQETQYF. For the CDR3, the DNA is TGTGCCAGCAGCTTAAAAGGGGGTCAAGAGACCCAGTACTTC.

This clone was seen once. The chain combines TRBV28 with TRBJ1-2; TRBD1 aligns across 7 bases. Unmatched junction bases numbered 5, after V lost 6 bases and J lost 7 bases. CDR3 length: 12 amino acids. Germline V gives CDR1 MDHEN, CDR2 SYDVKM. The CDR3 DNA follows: TGTGCCAGCAGAACAGGGGCGAGTGGCTACACCTTC. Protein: CASRTGASGYTF.

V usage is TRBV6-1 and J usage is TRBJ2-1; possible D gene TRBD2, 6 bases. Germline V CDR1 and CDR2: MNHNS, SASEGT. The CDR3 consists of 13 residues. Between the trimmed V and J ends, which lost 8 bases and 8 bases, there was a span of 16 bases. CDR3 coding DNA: TGTGCCAGCCGGGACTCGGGCCGGGATGAGCAGTTCTTC. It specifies CASRDSGRDEQFF.

The CDR3 nucleotides read TGTGCCAGTGGCTCTCCGGGACAGGGTAATGAAAAACTGTTTTTT. This encodes CASGSPGQGNEKLFF. The rearrangement joins TRBV19 to TRBJ1-4; 9 bases align to TRBD1. V shed 8 bases, J shed 4 bases, and the junction held 8 bases outside the gene matches. Germline-derived CDR1 and CDR2 are LNHDA and SQIVND (reference sequence). The CDR3 sequence is 15 residues long.

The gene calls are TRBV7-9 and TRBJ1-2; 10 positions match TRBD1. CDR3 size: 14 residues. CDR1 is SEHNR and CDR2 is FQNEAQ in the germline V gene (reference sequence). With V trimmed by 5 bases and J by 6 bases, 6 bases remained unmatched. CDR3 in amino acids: CASSRSGTGDGYTF. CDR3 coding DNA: TGTGCCAGCAGCCGTTCTGGGACAGGGGATGGCTACACCTTC.

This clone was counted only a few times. The CDR3 DNA follows: TGCAGCGTTGCGGGACAGGGGAACACTGAAGCTTTCTTT. The encoded protein is CSVAGQGNTEAFF. The chain carries TRBV29-1 and TRBJ1-1; the match to TRBD1 covers 9 bases. V lost 4 bases, J lost 1 base, and 1 base stayed unmatched. CDR1 SQVTM and CDR2 ANQGSEA come from the germline V gene. CDR3 length: 13 residues.